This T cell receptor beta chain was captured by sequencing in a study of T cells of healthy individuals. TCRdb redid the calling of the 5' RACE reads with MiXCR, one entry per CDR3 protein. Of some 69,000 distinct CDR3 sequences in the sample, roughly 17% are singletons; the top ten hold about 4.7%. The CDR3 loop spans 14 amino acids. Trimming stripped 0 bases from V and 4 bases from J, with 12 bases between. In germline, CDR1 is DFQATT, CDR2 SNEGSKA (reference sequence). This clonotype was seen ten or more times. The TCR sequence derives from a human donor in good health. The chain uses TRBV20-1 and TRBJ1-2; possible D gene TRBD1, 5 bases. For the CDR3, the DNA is TGCAGTGCTAGAGATTCGGGGCGGTCCTATGGCTACACCTTC. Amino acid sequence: CSARDSGRSYGYTF.